This T cell receptor (beta chain) was identified in a study of blood T cell repertoires in COVID-19. Study in general: COVID-19 samples, acute and convalescent, were from the United States, Italy and Spain. The analysed material was cDNA or gDNA that came from T cells, B-cell-depleted T cells, or PBMCs.

Authors' processing steps: Amplified reference gene primers provided the basis for estimating nucleated cell counts. The table came from immunoSEQ multiplex PCR; TCRdb's copy has only in-frame clones and leaves some out. V, J and clone size are those of that table, while D and trimming were read from the DNA. Among 90,000 to 120,000 clones listed, approximately 84% were seen once. About this clone: Different DNA sequences within this sample yield the same CDR3.

Trimming pared 3 bases from V and 0 bases from J, leaving 8 bases between. The V gene's germline CDR1 is MGHRA and CDR2 YSYEKL. CDR3 length: 15 residues. Sequenced material: peripheral blood. This chain connects TRBV4-1 to TRBJ1-4; D is uncertain. This receptor was obtained from a human donor in a cohort sampled during active COVID-19. The CDR3 here is CASSHSGSTNEKLFF. The CDR3 nucleotides are TGCGCCAGCAGCCATTCCGGTTCAACTAATGAAAAACTGTTTTTT.